This T cell receptor beta chain appears in the sequencing data of a study of blood T cell repertoires in COVID-19. Germline V gives CDR1 MDHEN, CDR2 SYDVKM. Germline trimming cut 3 bases from V and 6 bases from J; bases unmatched to any gene: 9. The CDR3 sequence is 15 residues long. Original methodology: Scientists estimated how many nucleated cells there were by amplifying reference gene primers. This table comes from immunoSEQ multiplex PCR, and its TCRdb copy is limited to in-frame clones, with some not included. That table is the source of V, J and clone size, and D and trimming were worked out from the DNA. The sample yields 200,000 to 300,000 clones, about 89% seen once.

This chain uses TRBV28 with TRBJ2-7; 9 bases fit TRBD1. Sequencing was carried out using peripheral blood. The sequence was collected from a woman in her forties who had recovered from COVID-19. CDR3 nucleotide sequence: TGTGCCAGCAGTTTGTTAGGGGACAGGGCGGGCGAGCAGTACTTC. It encodes CASSLLGDRAGEQYF.